The sequence of this TCR beta chain was determined in a study of human T cells and chemical hapten exposure. The study's findings and limits: TCRs above 1 in 1000 frequency did not change with DPC sensitization. Versus controls, expanded TCRs had significantly more large CDR3 similarity clusters.

Notes on this clonotype: Its antigen remains unidentified.

V was clipped by 5 bases and J by 7 bases; unmatched bases: 8. Germline loops: CDR1 SGHTA, CDR2 FQGTGA. This CDR3 region has 14 residues. Time point defined: patch test 3, about 24 weeks after DPC sensitization. The sample's treatment: therapeutic diphenylcyclopropenone sensitization with weekly scalp DPC. Within the library, unique molecular identifiers were attached to each individual cDNA molecule. TCRdb processed the RACE reads anew with MiXCR; each CDR3 protein has one entry. The data hold about 82,000 distinct CDR3 sequences, with 10% to 15% observed a single time. Here the sequenced sample was whole blood, taken in connection with sensitization to the hapten diphenylcyclopropenone (DPC). This chain uses TRBV7-3 with TRBJ2-7, with TRBD2 matching over 10 bases. The origin of this receptor is a woman in her 50s with alopecia areata. Some clones in this sample may be carry-over from other donors' samples. The DNA of the CDR3 is TGTGCCAGCAGCGCAAGCGGGAGGGCTGGAGAGCAGTACTTC. Its protein is CASSASGRAGEQYF.